This TCR beta chain is drawn from a study of cytotoxic CD8 clonotypes in ibrutinib-treated CLL. Produced via immunoSEQ multiplex PCR; TCRdb's table is partial and in-frame only. The sample lists around 140,000 clones; 76% were seen once. The CDR3 spans 15 residues. Germline CDR1 reads ENHRY; CDR2 reads SYGVKD. Trimming removed 2 bases from V and 6 bases from J; junction bases left unmatched: 5. The sequence came from a human donor with chronic lymphocytic leukemia. The sequences come from PBMCs, collected after 24 months of ibrutinib treatment. This chain links TRBV10-3 with TRBJ2-7; 12 nucleotides match TRBD2. The CDR3 bases are TGTGCCATCAGTGAGCGACTAGCGGGAGTATCCGAGCAGTACTTC. Amino acid sequence: CAISERLAGVSEQYF.